The 21 T cell receptor beta chains below come from one sample, sequenced in a study of Ad26.COV2.S vaccination and SARS-CoV-2 variants (dated by TCRdb to about 2021). The receptor library was made with the immunoSEQ multiplex PCR assay. The table was pulled from immuneACCESS by TCRdb, which kept in-frame rearrangements only. Such tables lose some clones; where checked, under half of the loss comes from unresolved V genes, and the rest has no known cause. The sample table contains about 440,000 clones; only one count was recorded for about nine tenths of them. Less than 5.5% of the sample belongs to the ten largest clones. This specimen's treatment or condition label, per the study, means: about 20 received Ad26.COV2.S at low or high dose, single or two shots; about 5 received placebo; per-sample allocation not given. For vaccine and placebo recipients, the sequenced repertoires came from samples collected on day 63 after the first injection.

The source was peripheral blood, collected in a trial of Ad26.COV2.S vaccine versus placebo. The receptors derive from a person between 18 and 59 years old who received the Ad26.COV2.S COVID-19 vaccine or a placebo.

This chain joins TRBV7-2 and TRBJ2-7; 7 nucleotides align to TRBD2. Trimming took 1 base from V and 2 from J; bases not matched to a gene: 2. CDR1 and CDR2 (germline): SGHTA, FQGNSA. This CDR3 has 14 amino acids. CDR3 amino acids: CASSLDAGAYEQYF. CDR3 DNA sequence: TGTGCCAGCAGCTTAGATGCGGGGGCCTACGAGCAGTACTTC.

The rearrangement uses TRBV28 and TRBJ2-2, with 9 bases that match TRBD2. The V segment lost 0 bases and the J segment 0 bases; nucleotides outside the gene matches: 2. From germline, CDR1 is MDHEN and CDR2 SYDVKM. CDR3 length: 17 amino acids. This CDR3 is CASSLWRTSANTGELFF. CDR3 bases: TGTGCCAGCAGTTTATGGAGGACTAGCGCGAACACCGGGGAGCTGTTTTTT.

This chain uses TRBV6-2 or TRBV6-3 with TRBJ1-3; D uncertain. In germline, CDR1 is MNHEY, CDR2 SVGEGT. The CDR3 extends over 14 amino acids. Trimming shortened V by 4 bases and J by 5 bases, and 12 bases separated the two germline ends. In nucleotides, the CDR3 is TGTGCCAGCAGTTTATCAGCGTCCAGAAACACCATATATTTT. Its protein is CASSLSASRNTIYF.

The J gene is TRBJ2-1, the V gene TRBV5-4; 13 bases line up with TRBD2. The CDR3 has 16 residues. CDR1 is SGHNT, CDR2 YYREEE, per germline (reference sequence). V lost 4 bases, J lost 7 bases, and 8 bases stayed unmatched. The CDR3 spells CASSSRTSGSRNEQFF. CDR3 coding DNA: TGTGCCAGCAGCAGTCGGACTAGCGGGAGTAGGAATGAGCAGTTCTTC.

This rearrangement joins TRBV3-1 (or the pseudogene TRBV3-2) to TRBJ2-1; TRBD2 aligns across 10 bases. V shed 5 bases, J shed 5 bases, and the junction held 6 bases outside the gene matches. Germline V CDR1 and CDR2: LGHDT, YNNKEL (reference sequence). CDR3 length: 15 residues. The CDR3 coding sequence is TGTGCCAGCAGCGCAGTCACTAGCGGGGACAATGAGCAGTTCTTC. It encodes CASSAVTSGDNEQFF.

V and J are TRBV12-5 and TRBJ1-1, with a tentative D call TRBD1 (6 bases). Germline CDR1 LGHNT, CDR2 FRNRAP. CDR3 length: 14 amino acids. V was shortened by 6 bases and J by 4 bases, with 15 bases between the two germline ends. The CDR3 reads CASGLREGGTEAFF. The CDR3 bases are TGTGCTAGTGGCCTTAGGGAAGGGGGCACTGAAGCTTTCTTT.

J is TRBJ1-1 and V is TRBV11-2; TRBD1 is a possible D gene (5 bases). Between the trimmed V and J ends, which lost 5 bases and 0 bases, there was a span of 13 bases. The CDR3 loop spans 15 amino acids. Per germline, CDR1 SGHAT and CDR2 FQNNGV. The CDR3 here is CASSLRGLMNTEAFF. In DNA form, the CDR3 reads TGTGCCAGCAGCCTACGGGGCTTAATGAACACTGAAGCTTTCTTT. Full variable domain (outside the CDR3, taken from reference TRBV11-2 and TRBJ1-1): EAGVAQSPRYKIIEKRQSVAFWCNPISGHATLYWYQQILGQGPKLLIQFQNNGVVDDSQLPKDRFSAERLKGVDSTLKIQPAKLEDSAVYLCASSLRGLMNTEAFFGQGTRLTVV.

V usage is TRBV5-4 and J usage is TRBJ1-3; 7 bases fit TRBD1. This CDR3 spans 14 amino acids. V trimming: 4 bases; J trimming: 4 bases; junction bases outside the gene matches: 5. The germline V gene has CDR1 SGHNT and CDR2 YYREEE (reference sequence). Here the CDR3 DNA reads TGTGCCAGCAGCACCGGACAGGCAGGAAACACCATATATTTT. This sequence encodes CASSTGQAGNTIYF.

The chain uses TRBV6-4 and TRBJ2-2; D is perhaps TRBD1 (6 bases). The V gene lost 3 bases and the J gene lost 0 bases, with 17 bases spanning the gap. The CDR3 extends over 18 amino acids. Germline V gives CDR1 MRHNA, CDR2 SNTAGT. Here the CDR3 reads CASSELYPGTPNTGELFF. DNA of the CDR3: TGTGCCAGCAGTGAGCTTTACCCCGGGACACCGAACACCGGGGAGCTGTTTTTT.

The gene calls are TRBV11-2 and TRBJ1-1, with D perhaps matching TRBD1 (5 bases). This CDR3 comprises 14 residues. V lost 6 bases and J lost 10, with 21 bases in between. CDR1 is SGHAT, CDR2 FQNNGV, per germline. The CDR3 loop is CASRPTLQAPGAFF. The DNA of the CDR3 is TGTGCCAGCAGACCAACCTTACAGGCCCCGGGAGCTTTCTTT.

In regard to this clone: Other DNA sequences in this specimen translate into the identical CDR3. J is TRBJ2-7 and V is TRBV18, with 9 bases aligning to TRBD1. The CDR3 has 14 residues. The germline CDR1 and CDR2 sequences are KGHSH and LQKENI. V lost 3 bases to trimming and J lost 2 bases; unmatched junction nucleotides: 2. CDR3 sequence reads: CASSPGQGTYEQYF. Here the CDR3 DNA reads TGTGCCAGCTCACCGGGACAGGGTACCTACGAGCAGTACTTC.

The CDR3 region is CASSDIQGTYDNEQFF. CDR3 DNA: TGTGCCAGCTCAGACATACAGGGTACCTACGACAATGAGCAGTTCTTC. The V and J genes are TRBV18 and TRBJ2-1; D is perhaps TRBD1 (6 bases). The CDR3 sequence is 16 residues long. Per germline, CDR1 KGHSH and CDR2 LQKENI. The V gene lost 5 bases and the J gene lost 5 bases, with 19 bases spanning the gap.

This clone appeared once. The V call is TRBV2, the J call TRBJ1-1; 12 positions match TRBD1. The CDR3 totals 15 residues. J gave up 11 bases and V 2 bases, and 9 bases lay outside the gene matches. The germline V gene encodes CDR1 SNHLY and CDR2 FYNNEI. CDR3 DNA sequence: TGTGCCAGCAGTGAAACCGGGACAGGGGGCGGAGGTGCTTTCTTT. Translation: CASSETGTGGGGAFF.

The chain recombines TRBV5-6 with TRBJ1-2; 10 bases align to TRBD1. Trimming removed 2 bases from V and 8 bases from J; junction bases left unmatched: 9. Germline-derived CDR1 and CDR2 are SGHDT and YYEEEE. The CDR3 has 15 residues. The CDR3: CASSLPLGQGNGYTF. CDR3 sequence (DNA): TGTGCCAGCAGCTTACCCTTGGGACAGGGGAACGGCTACACCTTC.

The rearrangement links TRBV9 to TRBJ2-1, with D possibly being TRBD1 (5 bases). Germline CDR1 SGDLS, CDR2 YYNGEE. Trimming cost V 3 bases and J 3 bases, with 13 bases left between them. The CDR3 is 15 residues long. CDR3 sequence: CASSARADSYNEQFF. As DNA, the CDR3 is TGTGCCAGCAGCGCCCGAGCAGACAGCTACAATGAGCAGTTCTTC.

In DNA form, the CDR3 reads TGTGCCATCAGCGCCGGGGATTTACGTGGAAACACCATATATTTT. Its protein is CAISAGDLRGNTIYF. This chain uses TRBV10-3 with TRBJ1-3; D is unclear. V shed 6 bases and J shed 3 bases, with 15 bases lying between them. Looked up from germline, CDR1 is ENHRY and CDR2 is SYGVKD. This CDR3 has 15 residues.

The genes are TRBV6-2 or TRBV6-3 and TRBJ1-4; D remains ambiguous. CDR1 and CDR2 (germline): MNHEY, SVGEGT. V lost 6 bases, J lost 9 bases, and 14 bases lay in between. The CDR3 length is 13 residues. CDR3 loop: CASSNLPGQKLFF. CDR3 nucleotides: TGTGCCAGCAGCAACCTACCCGGGCAAAAACTGTTTTTT.

DNA of the CDR3: TGTGCCAGCAGCCTAGGGACAGGGGAATATGGCTACACCTTC. Translation gives CASSLGTGEYGYTF. The chain uses TRBV3-1 (or the pseudogene TRBV3-2) and TRBJ1-2; 10 positions agree with TRBD1. Unmatched junction bases numbered 4, after V lost 4 bases and J lost 5 bases. Germline lookup yields CDR1 LGHDT and CDR2 YNNKEL (reference sequence). This CDR3 region has 14 residues.

The rearrangement joins TRBV7-9 to TRBJ1-1, with 7 bases identical to TRBD1. Trimming took 5 bases from V and 10 from J; bases not matched to a gene: 13. Per the germline V gene, CDR1 is SEHNR and CDR2 is FQNEAQ (reference sequence). This CDR3 comprises 14 residues. The CDR3 nucleotides are TGTGCCAGCAGCGCACGGCCCGGGACAGTCCGAGCTTTCTTT. Its translation is CASSARPGTVRAFF. Full variable domain (rest looked up from reference TRBV7-9 and TRBJ1-1): DTGVSQNPRHKITKRGQNVTFRCDPISEHNRLYWYRQTLGQGPEFLTYFQNEAQLEKSRLLSDRFSAERPKGSFSTLEIQRTEQGDSAMYLCASSARPGTVRAFFGQGTRLTVV.

The V call is TRBV7-2, the J call TRBJ2-7; no definite D call. The CDR3 is made up of 13 amino acids. V dropped 5 bases and J dropped 2 bases, with 10 bases sitting between them. The germline CDR1 and CDR2 sequences are SGHTA and FQGNSA. Written as DNA, the CDR3 is TGTGCCAGCAGCCGAACTGGGGCCTACGAGCAGTACTTC. Protein: CASSRTGAYEQYF.

This chain joins TRBV7-3 and TRBJ2-3; D call uncertain. The CDR3 runs to 13 residues. Looked up from germline, CDR1 is SGHTA and CDR2 is FQGTGA. V shed 4 bases and J shed 2 bases, with 7 bases lying between them. The CDR3 DNA reads as TGTGCCAGCAGCTCACACGCCACAGATACGCAGTATTTT. Amino acids: CASSSHATDTQYF.